This T cell receptor (beta chain) originates from a study of T cell responses to AZD1222 COVID-19 vaccine. General study results and limits: Vaccine-associated CD4 TCRs ranged over spike, dominating at 160-218 and 743-854. Among the donors, most were white British and more were female, and clonal diversity was possibly underestimated. Close to half of all spike-specific TCRs reportedly target regions of the variants that are unmutated. Seropositive AZD1222 recipients at baseline numbered only 5 or 6.

The CDR3 spans 14 residues. Looked up from germline, CDR1 is MNHEY and CDR2 is SMNVEV (reference sequence). Deletions cut 3 bases from V and 4 bases from J, with 12 bases between. Profiled with immunoSEQ multiplex PCR; TCRdb holds only in-frame clones, not every one. The sample lists some 150,000 clones; approximately 85% were seen once. Notes on this clone: Its antigen is as yet unknown.

Sequenced material: peripheral blood, taken on day 0 of AZD1222 vaccination. The clonotype was recovered from an adult in good health. This chain connects TRBV27 to TRBJ1-2; the D is unclear. The CDR3 DNA is TGTGCCAGCAGTTTCTCGGGGTCGGTCTATGGCTACACCTTC. As protein: CASSFSGSVYGYTF.